This TCR beta chain was documented in a study of T cells in Graves' hyperthyroidism and ophthalmopathy. Findings of the study overall: Expanded thyroid clonotypes (above 0.001) were mostly also found in blood.

The source material, RNA transcripts, was used to amplify TCR beta CDR3 regions. A first-round RT-PCR of the TCR CDR3 used the HTBI primer set. TCRdb re-derived calls from the multiplex PCR reads in MiXCR, one entry per CDR3 protein. Seen here are roughly 560,000 distinct CDR3 sequences, about 14% observed once, and the top ten hold 4% to 5.5%. CDR3 size: 15 residues. CDR1 is MNHEY and CDR2 is SMNVEV in the germline V gene (reference sequence). V gave up 1 base and J gave up 1 base, with 11 bases separating them. The sample holds many counts of this clonotype. Its antigen is undetermined. The V gene is TRBV27, the J gene TRBJ2-7; D might be TRBD1 (5 bases). Sequenced input: blood. The receptor comes from a woman between 40 and 50 years old with Graves' ophthalmopathy. CDR3 protein: CASSLLSGASYEQYF. The DNA of the CDR3 is TGTGCCAGCAGTTTATTGTCTGGGGCGTCCTACGAGCAGTACTTC.